This passage covers 27 T cell receptor beta chains from one sample sequenced in a study of OX40 agonist ivuxolimab in advanced cancers. TCRdb's table, derived via immunoSEQ multiplex PCR, lists solely in-frame clones and lacks some. Counted here are around 61,000 clones, approximately 90% occurring once; the ten biggest clones make up more than 20%. The specimen comprised CD4+ or CD8+ T cells sorted from blood, sampled in a trial of the OX40 agonist ivuxolimab. Receptors originate from an adult with an advanced solid tumor such as melanoma, head and neck, liver or kidney cancer.

The gene calls are TRBV12-2 and TRBJ1-1; the table calls TRBD1, which could not be checked here. TRBV12-2 is a documented pseudogene. The CDR3 spans 13 residues. The CDR3 DNA reads as TGTGCAAGTCGCTTCACCAGGGTCACTGAAGCTTTCTTT. It encodes CASRFTRVTEAFF.

The chain joins TRBV6-5 to TRBJ2-5; TRBD1 is a possible D gene (6 bases). V shed 6 bases and J shed 1 base, with 12 bases lying between them. The CDR3 spans 14 residues. Per the germline V gene, CDR1 is MNHEY and CDR2 is SVGAGI. CDR3 sequence reads: CASSLGHIQETQYF. CDR3 in DNA: TGTGCCAGCAGCCTGGGACACATCCAAGAGACCCAGTACTTC.

The chain combines TRBV30 with TRBJ1-1; D remains unclear. Germline CDR1 GTSNPN, CDR2 SVGIG (reference sequence). The CDR3 runs 13 residues. Trimming pared 0 bases from V and 3 bases from J, leaving 8 bases between. The CDR3 loop reads CAWSVAVYTEAFF. CDR3 bases: TGTGCCTGGAGTGTAGCAGTTTACACTGAAGCTTTCTTT.

The chain joins TRBV7-9 to TRBJ2-1; possibly TRBD1 for D (6 bases). Germline CDR1 reads SEHNR; CDR2 reads FQNEAQ (reference sequence). The CDR3 spans 12 residues. Trimming stripped 5 bases from V and 8 bases from J, with 10 bases between. CDR3 sequence (DNA): TGTGCCAGCAGCATCACAGGGTATGAGCAGTTCTTC. It specifies CASSITGYEQFF.

The chain uses TRBV30 and TRBJ2-3, with no clear D. Germline V gene lookup returns CDR1 GTSNPN and CDR2 SVGIG (reference sequence). Trimming removed 1 base from V and 1 base from J, with 9 bases in between. The CDR3 runs 14 residues. In nucleotides, the CDR3 is TGTGCCTGGAGTGCGGTGCGCGGCACAGATACGCAGTATTTT. It translates to CAWSAVRGTDTQYF.

This chain links TRBV10-3 with TRBJ1-4, with a tentative D call TRBD1 (6 bases). CDR1 and CDR2 from the germline V gene are ENHRY and SYGVKD. V lost 7 bases and J 3 bases, leaving 12 bases between the germline ends. CDR3 length: 14 residues. The CDR3 bases are TGTGCCATCAACCAGGGGTCCGCTAATGAAAAACTGTTTTTT. Translation gives CAINQGSANEKLFF.

This clone was counted once. The chain links TRBV5-1 to TRBJ2-3; maybe TRBD2 (5 bases). The V end lost 4 bases, the J end lost 0 bases, and 15 bases lay between the germline ends. Germline V gives CDR1 SGHRS, CDR2 YFSETQ. The CDR3 has 16 residues. CDR3 bases: TGCGCCAGCAGCCTTCTTCAAGCGGCTAGCACAGATACGCAGTATTTT. The encoded protein is CASSLLQAASTDTQYF. Together with reference TRBV5-1 and TRBJ2-3, the CDR3 gives the full variable domain: KAGVTQTPRYLIKTRGQQVTLSCSPISGHRSVSWYQQTPGQGLQFLFEYFSETQRNKGNFPGRFSGRQFSNSRSEMNVSTLELGDSALYLCASSLLQAASTDTQYFGPGTRLTVL.

Points on this clone: Other DNA sequences of this sample code for an identical CDR3. This rearrangement joins TRBV18 to TRBJ2-5; D remains ambiguous. CDR1 and CDR2 from the germline V gene are KGHSH and LQKENI. The CDR3 consists of 12 residues. The V end was cut by 3 bases, the J end by 0 bases, with 2 bases between. The CDR3 is CASSPNQETQYF. The CDR3 coding sequence is TGTGCCAGCTCACCGAACCAAGAGACCCAGTACTTC.

This rearrangement joins TRBV5-5 to TRBJ1-1; 8 positions match TRBD1. Trimming cost V 5 bases and J 5 bases; bases outside gene matches: 5. Germline values: CDR1 SGHKS, CDR2 YYEKEE (reference sequence). CDR3 length equals 13 residues. CDR3 loop: CASRRTGSTEAFF. The CDR3 nucleotides are TGTGCCAGCAGACGGACAGGGAGTACTGAAGCTTTCTTT.

The rearrangement links TRBV12-5 to TRBJ1-1; 7 bases align to TRBD1. Germline CDR1 LGHNT, CDR2 FRNRAP. The CDR3 is 16 amino acids. V trimming: 3 bases; J trimming: 1 base; junction bases outside the gene matches: 8. CDR3 loop: CASGFPTGTANTEAFF. The CDR3 DNA reads as TGTGCTAGTGGTTTCCCTACCGGGACAGCGAACACTGAAGCTTTCTTT.

The V gene is TRBV5-4, the J gene TRBJ1-1; 10 nucleotides agree with TRBD1. Germline-derived CDR1 and CDR2 are SGHNT and YYREEE (reference sequence). The CDR3 covers 14 residues. With 0 bases clipped from V and 5 bases from J, the junction kept 1 base outside the gene matches. CDR3 protein: CASSLGTGGTEAFF. The CDR3 region has the DNA TGTGCCAGCAGCTTGGGGACAGGGGGAACTGAAGCTTTCTTT.

Concerning this clone itself: The junction departs from germline at one end; a sequencing error may be responsible. V gene TRBV11-2 combines with J gene TRBJ2-5; D is undetermined. In germline, CDR1 is SGHAT, CDR2 FQNNGV. The CDR3 runs 13 residues. Written as DNA, the CDR3 is TGCTCCTCGCGGTTGGCGTACCAAGAGACCCAGTACTTC. Translation gives CSSRLAYQETQYF.

The CDR3 loop is CASSESLLAGPMFVYNEQFF. CDR3 in DNA: TGTGCCAGCAGTGAATCTCTACTAGCGGGCCCTATGTTCGTCTACAATGAGCAGTTCTTC. The genes are TRBV2 and TRBJ2-1; 9 bases line up with TRBD2. Per germline, CDR1 SNHLY and CDR2 FYNNEI. This CDR3 is built from 20 residues. Trimming removed 2 bases from V and 3 bases from J; junction bases left unmatched: 17.

The chain joins TRBV28 to TRBJ1-5; D is uncertain. The CDR3 length is 14 residues. Trimming removed 7 bases from V and 0 bases from J, with 10 bases in between. Germline CDR1 MDHEN, CDR2 SYDVKM. In DNA form, the CDR3 reads TGTGCCAGCACCTTTTATGATAGCAATCAGCCCCAGCATTTT. Its translation is CASTFYDSNQPQHF.

Only one count was recorded for this clone. The chain couples TRBV11-2 to TRBJ1-1, with a tentative D call TRBD1 (6 bases). Germline loops: CDR1 SGHAT, CDR2 FQNNGV. CDR3 size: 15 residues. Between the trimmed V and J ends, which lost 0 bases and 3 bases, there was a span of 11 bases. The CDR3: CASSLEGHRYTEAFF. CDR3 coding DNA: TGTGCCAGCAGCTTAGAGGGACACCGGTACACTGAAGCTTTCTTT. Combining the CDR3 with reference TRBV11-2 and TRBJ1-1 gives the whole variable domain EAGVAQSPRYKIIEKRQSVAFWCNPISGHATLYWYQQILGQGPKLLIQFQNNGVVDDSQLPKDRFSAERLKGVDSTLKIQPAKLEDSAVYLCASSLEGHRYTEAFFGQGTRLTVV.

The chain recombines TRBV6-4 with TRBJ2-3; no clear D gene. The germline V gene encodes CDR1 MRHNA and CDR2 SNTAGT. Deletions cut 1 base from V and 0 bases from J, with 5 bases between. The length of the CDR3 is 14 residues. The CDR3 bases are TGTGCCAGCAGTGACTGGGCTAGCACAGATACGCAGTATTTT. It codes for CASSDWASTDTQYF.

The J gene is TRBJ2-7, the V gene TRBV30, with D unresolved. There are 13 residues in the CDR3. CDR1 and CDR2 (germline): GTSNPN, SVGIG (reference sequence). Between the trimmed V and J ends, which lost 0 bases and 3 bases, there was a span of 9 bases. The CDR3 region is CAWSVGQDYEQYV. The CDR3 bases are TGTGCCTGGAGTGTAGGGCAGGACTACGAGCAGTACGTC.

The V gene is TRBV9, the J gene TRBJ1-3; 10 positions agree with TRBD1. CDR3 length equals 14 residues. Losses at the gene ends were 3 bases for V and 6 bases for J; bases not matched to a gene: 3. Germline V lookup: CDR1 SGDLS, CDR2 YYNGEE. This CDR3 reads CASSAGTGVNTIYF. DNA for the CDR3: TGTGCCAGCAGCGCCGGGACAGGGGTAAACACCATATATTTT.

The chain links TRBV9 to TRBJ2-1; no clear D gene. This CDR3 comprises 12 residues. Trimming took off 0 bases at V and 8 bases at J, with 6 bases between the two ends. Germline CDR1 and CDR2: SGDLS and YYNGEE. The CDR3 protein is CASSVEGHEQFF. The CDR3 DNA follows: TGTGCCAGCAGCGTAGAAGGACATGAGCAGTTCTTC.

Of note for this clone: Different DNA sequences within this sample yield the same CDR3. The V gene is TRBV9, the J gene TRBJ2-3; D gene uncertain. The CDR3 runs to 12 residues. CDR1 is SGDLS and CDR2 is YYNGEE in the germline V gene. The V end lost 5 bases, the J end lost 0 bases, and 4 bases lay between the germline ends. The chain's CDR3 is CASSVSTDTQYF. The CDR3 DNA follows: TGTGCCAGCAGTGTTAGCACAGATACGCAGTATTTT.

This chain uses TRBV12-5 with TRBJ2-2; D tentatively reads TRBD1 or TRBD2 (5 bases each). Germline CDR1 LGHNT, CDR2 FRNRAP. V was trimmed by 6 bases and J by 5 bases, leaving 22 bases between them. The CDR3 sequence is 17 residues long. The CDR3 here is CASGSLPGPGRTGELFF. The CDR3 bases are TGTGCTAGTGGCTCCTTACCGGGACCAGGCCGGACCGGGGAGCTGTTTTTT.

The table lists this clone with a count of one. This sample includes further DNA sequences coding for the same CDR3. This chain uses TRBV28 with TRBJ1-1; D remains unclear. The germline V gene has CDR1 MDHEN and CDR2 SYDVKM. The length of the CDR3 is 14 residues. Trimming left V 2 bases short and J 0 bases short, with 7 bases between. CDR3 bases: TGTGCCAGCAGTTTACGGGGTTTGAACACTGAAGCTTTCTTT. It encodes CASSLRGLNTEAFF.

The chain recombines TRBV9 with TRBJ2-1; D is undetermined. V was pared by 4 bases and J by 2 bases, with 7 bases between. Germline loops: CDR1 SGDLS, CDR2 YYNGEE. The CDR3 is made up of 13 amino acids. The CDR3 region has the DNA TGTGCCAGCAGCCCCAGTACCTACAATGAGCAGTTCTTC. Translated, it gives CASSPSTYNEQFF.

The CDR3: CASSLYRVGNIQYF. DNA for the CDR3: TGTGCCAGCAGTTTATACAGGGTGGGGAACATTCAGTACTTC. This chain joins TRBV28 and TRBJ2-4; tentatively, D is TRBD1 (6 bases). This CDR3 has 14 residues. Germline loops: CDR1 MDHEN, CDR2 SYDVKM. Trimming stripped 1 base from V and 7 bases from J, with 11 bases between.

CDR3 DNA: TGTGCCAGCAGCCCCCCCACTAGGAATGAGCAGTTCTTC. Its protein is CASSPPTRNEQFF. This chain uses TRBV11-3 with TRBJ2-1; a possible D gene is TRBD2 (5 bases). The CDR3 extends over 13 amino acids. V dropped 5 bases and J dropped 7 bases, with 12 bases sitting between them. Germline CDR1 is SGHNT and CDR2 is YENEEA.

The table lists this clone with a few counts. V is TRBV6-6 and J is TRBJ1-1; D is perhaps TRBD1 (6 bases). V lost 7 bases, J lost 5 bases, and 14 bases lay in between. The CDR3 consists of 13 residues. Germline V gene lookup returns CDR1 MNHNY and CDR2 SVGAGI (reference sequence). The CDR3 DNA reads TGTGCCAGCACCCCCCGGGGGCTGACTGAAGCTTTCTTT. Its protein is CASTPRGLTEAFF.

This clone showed up just once. Written as DNA, the CDR3 is TGTGCCAGCAGCTTGGTTGGCACTCTGGAGCTGTTTTTT. Amino acid sequence: CASSLVGTLELFF. The V gene is TRBV5-6, the J gene TRBJ2-2; D is undetermined. CDR1 is SGHDT, CDR2 YYEEEE, per germline. V shed 0 bases and J shed 10 bases, with 10 bases lying between them. This CDR3 has 13 amino acids.